Each of the 10 T cell receptor beta chains below was sequenced from the same sample in a study of blood T cell repertoires in COVID-19 (dated by TCRdb to about 2020). Libraries were built with the immunoSEQ multiplex PCR assay. The table comes from immuneACCESS by way of TCRdb, which keeps in-frame sequences with V and J called. Part of the clones is missing from these tables; in studies checked, under half for an unresolved V gene and the rest for unknown reasons. The sample profile shows around 290,000 clones; more than 75% of them were found once. Approximately 2% of the sample is in the top ten clones. Sequencing input: PBMCs or T cells enriched from blood (not recorded which). These receptors came from a woman in her sixties or seventies in a cohort exposed to, infected with or recovered from COVID-19 (not recorded which).

The chain couples TRBV5-3 to TRBJ2-3, with D perhaps matching TRBD2 (5 bases). TRBV5-3 is labeled an ORF, and its function is uncertain. The CDR3 runs to 17 residues. Trimming shortened V by 4 bases and J by 0 bases, and 18 bases separated the two germline ends. The CDR3 region is CARSEATGTTSTDTQYF. DNA for the CDR3: TGTGCCAGAAGCGAGGCGACGGGAACTACTAGCACAGATACGCAGTATTTT.

The chain couples TRBV19 to TRBJ2-3; 13 nucleotides align to TRBD2. With V trimmed by 4 bases and J by 5 bases, 15 bases remained unmatched. This CDR3 has 19 amino acids. The germline V gene encodes CDR1 LNHDA and CDR2 SQIVND (reference sequence). The CDR3 protein is CASSTTGGTSGTRRDTQYF. In nucleotides, the CDR3 is TGTGCCAGTAGTACAACGGGCGGGACTAGCGGGACCCGTCGAGATACGCAGTATTTT.

The V and J genes are TRBV7-2 and TRBJ2-3; D is possibly TRBD2 (6 bases). The V and J ends lost 2 bases and 0 bases respectively, with 12 bases between them. This CDR3 contains 16 residues. In germline, CDR1 is SGHTA, CDR2 FQGNSA. This chain's CDR3 is CASSLTFGTSTDTQYF. The DNA for the CDR3 is TGTGCCAGCAGCTTAACCTTCGGGACTAGCACAGATACGCAGTATTTT.

This clone was seen more than once but under ten times. The chain carries TRBV5-4 and TRBJ1-5, with 7 bases that match TRBD1. Germline CDR1 SGHNT, CDR2 YYREEE (reference sequence). This CDR3 has 12 residues. The CDR3 spells CAGEGGIQPQHF. The CDR3 DNA sequence: TGTGCGGGGGAAGGGGGCATTCAGCCCCAGCATTTT.

The chain carries TRBV5-1 and TRBJ2-5; perhaps TRBD2 as D (6 bases). This CDR3 is 16 amino acids long. Deletions cut 4 bases from V and 1 base from J, with 17 bases between. Germline V gives CDR1 SGHRS, CDR2 YFSETQ. In nucleotides, the CDR3 is TGCGCCAGCAGCCAAACCGGGACTGCGCTCCAAGAGACCCAGTACTTC. Residues: CASSQTGTALQETQYF.

A word on this clone: A read error is likely here: a far larger clone is one base away. The rearrangement links TRBV27 to TRBJ2-2; D unresolved. The CDR3 loop spans 13 amino acids. Germline loops: CDR1 MNHEY, CDR2 SMNVEV (reference sequence). Between the trimmed V and J ends, which lost 4 bases and 0 bases, there was a span of 3 bases. The DNA for the CDR3 is TGTGCCAGCAGTTCCGCGAACACCGGGGAGCTGTTTTTT. It translates to CASSSANTGELFF.

This clone has only a few counts. The rearrangement links TRBV7-3 to TRBJ2-1; 7 bases fit TRBD2. With V trimmed by 5 bases and J by 2 bases, 6 bases remained unmatched. The CDR3 has 15 amino acids. Germline lookup yields CDR1 SGHTA and CDR2 FQGTGA. For the CDR3, the DNA is TGTGCCAGCAGCCCGGGGGGATCCCCCTACAATGAGCAGTTCTTC. It yields the protein CASSPGGSPYNEQFF.

The V gene is TRBV11-3, the J gene TRBJ2-1; 10 nucleotides line up with TRBD2. Germline assignment: CDR1 SGHNT and CDR2 YENEEA. The V segment lost 5 bases and the J segment 8 bases; nucleotides outside the gene matches: 9. This CDR3 has 15 amino acids. DNA of the CDR3: TGTGCCAGCAGCCCGGGACTAGCGAAGAACTATGAGCAGTTCTTC. Amino acids: CASSPGLAKNYEQFF.

The chain links TRBV24-1 to TRBJ2-2, with no clear D. Germline CDR1 is KGHDR and CDR2 is SFDVKD. The V gene lost 9 bases and the J gene lost 6 bases, with 10 bases spanning the gap. This CDR3 has 12 residues. CDR3 sequence reads: CATSPRPGELFF. The CDR3 DNA reads as TGTGCCACCTCCCCGCGGCCCGGGGAGCTGTTTTTT.

This chain uses TRBV27 with TRBJ1-1; possibly TRBD1 for D (5 bases). CDR1 and CDR2 from the germline V gene are MNHEY and SMNVEV (reference sequence). V lost 3 bases to trimming and J lost 0 bases, with 14 bases between them. CDR3 length: 16 residues. CDR3 sequence reads: CASSFKSGGVNTEAFF. The DNA of the CDR3 is TGTGCCAGCAGTTTTAAGAGTGGAGGGGTGAACACTGAAGCTTTCTTT.